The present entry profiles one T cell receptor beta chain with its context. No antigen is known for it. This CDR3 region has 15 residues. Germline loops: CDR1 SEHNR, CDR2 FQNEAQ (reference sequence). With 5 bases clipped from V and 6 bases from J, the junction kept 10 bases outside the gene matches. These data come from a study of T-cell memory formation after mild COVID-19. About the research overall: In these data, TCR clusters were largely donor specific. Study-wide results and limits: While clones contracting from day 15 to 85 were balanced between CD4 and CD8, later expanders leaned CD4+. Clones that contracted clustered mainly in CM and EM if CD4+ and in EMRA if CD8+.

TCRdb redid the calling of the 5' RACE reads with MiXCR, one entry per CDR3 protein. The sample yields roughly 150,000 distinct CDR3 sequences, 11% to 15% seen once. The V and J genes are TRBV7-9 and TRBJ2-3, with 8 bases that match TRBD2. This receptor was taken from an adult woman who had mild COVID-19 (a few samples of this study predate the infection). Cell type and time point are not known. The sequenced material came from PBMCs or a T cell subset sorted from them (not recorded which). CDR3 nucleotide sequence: TGTGCCAGCAGCACCCCGGGGAGCGGGAGTGATACGCAGTATTTT. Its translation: CASSTPGSGSDTQYF.